The source of this T cell receptor beta chain is a study of cytomegalovirus exposure and HLA in healthy donors. Germline-derived CDR1 and CDR2 are SGHTS and YDEGEE. V was clipped by 4 bases and J by 0 bases, with 11 bases between them. The CDR3 totals 15 residues. PCR used 60 Vbeta primers and 13 Jbeta primers. Produced via immunoSEQ multiplex PCR; TCRdb's table is partial and in-frame only. Among about 150,000 clones listed, almost 85% were seen once. Sequencing input: PBMCs. The genes are TRBV5-8 and TRBJ1-3, with D unresolved. The clonotype comes from a man under 40 in good health and CMV-seropositive. Here the CDR3 DNA reads TGTGCCAGCAGCCGTGTTCGCGACTCTGGAAACACCATATATTTT. It yields the protein CASSRVRDSGNTIYF.